These 23 T cell receptor beta chains originate from one sample sequenced in a study of regulatory T cells in long-lasting Graves disease. Time point here: newly diagnosed GD, antithyroid drugs for less than 3 months. The TCR library was prepared using RNA isolated from PBMCs. HTBI primers from iRepertoire and Arm-PCR of CDR3 regions yielded the TCR beta libraries. One entry per CDR3 protein results from TCRdb running MiXCR on the multiplex PCR reads. The table has fewer than 500,000 distinct CDR3 sequences, 15% to 20% seen once. These data also featured in a second study, about T cells in Graves' hyperthyroidism and ophthalmopathy.

The source was peripheral blood mononuclear cells (PBMCs), collected at new diagnosis, from a patient treated with antithyroid drugs. These TCRs come from a man between 40 and 49 years old with Graves disease.

At least ten counts were recorded for this clonotype. The rearrangement uses TRBV20-1 and TRBJ2-1; 11 bases match TRBD2. J gave up 5 bases and V 2 bases, and 5 bases lay outside the gene matches. The CDR3 runs to 15 residues. CDR1 and CDR2 (germline): DFQATT, SNEGSKA (reference sequence). This chain's CDR3 is CSARSAGLADNEQFF. The CDR3 DNA sequence: TGCAGTGCTAGAAGTGCGGGACTAGCGGACAATGAGCAGTTCTTC.

The CDR3 is CASSFTSGSGETQYF. As DNA, the CDR3 is TGTGCCAGCAGCTTCACTAGCGGGAGCGGAGAGACCCAGTACTTC. The J gene is TRBJ2-5, the V gene TRBV7-9; 11 bases map to TRBD2. This CDR3 is built from 15 residues. V dropped 3 bases and J dropped 4; count of bases not matched to a gene: 4. CDR1 SEHNR and CDR2 FQNEAQ come from the germline V gene (reference sequence).

This clonotype was found a few times. The chain links TRBV28 to TRBJ2-1; D perhaps matches TRBD2 (7 bases). This CDR3 spans 12 amino acids. CDR1 is MDHEN, CDR2 SYDVKM, per germline. Trimming cost V 3 bases and J 12 bases, with 12 bases left between them. This CDR3 reads CASSFLRGGQFF. DNA for the CDR3: TGTGCCAGCAGTTTCCTGAGGGGGGGGCAGTTCTTC.

At least ten counts were recorded for this clonotype. The chain recombines TRBV12-3 or TRBV12-4 with TRBJ1-1; tentatively, D is TRBD1 (6 bases). Trimming took off 6 bases at V and 3 bases at J, with 17 bases between the two ends. This CDR3 is built from 15 residues. The CDR3 DNA is TGTGCCAGCAGCCGCGGGGGGGGGCGGCACACTGAAGCTTTCTTT. It yields the protein CASSRGGGRHTEAFF.

The V and J genes are TRBV6-1 and TRBJ1-2; D remains ambiguous. Germline CDR1 is MNHNS and CDR2 is SASEGT. Trimming took off 7 bases at V and 4 bases at J, with 13 bases between the two ends. The CDR3 covers 13 residues. CDR3 nucleotides: TGTGCCAGCACCGACGGGGTGCTCTATGGCTACACCTTC. Translating gives CASTDGVLYGYTF.

To note about this clonotype: It differs at one base from a far larger clone, so likely a read error. The J gene is TRBJ2-3, the V gene TRBV18; no clear D gene. Judging by the DNA end, TRBJ2-7 fits better; the J call may be wrong. This CDR3 spans 13 amino acids. CDR1 and CDR2 from the germline V gene are KGHSH and LQKENI. This chain's CDR3 is CASSPLPDYEQYF. CDR3 bases: TGTGCCAGCTCACCTCTACCAGATTACGAGCAGTACTTC.

In this sample, this clonotype turned up many times. V usage is TRBV20-1 and J usage is TRBJ2-3; D remains ambiguous. V gave up 3 bases and J gave up 8 bases, with 12 bases separating them. From germline, CDR1 is DFQATT and CDR2 SNEGSKA (reference sequence). This CDR3 region has 12 residues. The CDR3 protein is CSARGVRGTQYF. Written as DNA, the CDR3 is TGCAGTGCTAGGGGTGTGCGTGGTACGCAGTATTTT.

This clonotype was observed at least ten times. The chain carries TRBV30 and TRBJ1-2, with D unclear. Germline values: CDR1 GTSNPN, CDR2 SVGIG (reference sequence). The CDR3 is 13 amino acids. Trimming took 2 bases from V and 9 from J, leaving 16 bases between them. CDR3 nucleotides: TGTGCCTGGAGTATCGGACCAACTATGCGCTACACCTTC. It codes for CAWSIGPTMRYTF.

This rearrangement joins TRBV3-1 to TRBJ1-5; D is perhaps TRBD1 (5 bases). CDR1 and CDR2 (germline): LGHDT, YNNKEL (reference sequence). The length of the CDR3 is 14 residues. V lost 0 bases and J lost 7, with 10 bases in between. The CDR3, as DNA: TGTGCCAGCAGCCAAGATACAGGTGGACAGCCCCAGCATTTT. It translates to CASSQDTGGQPQHF.

This clonotype was seen repeatedly, ten times or more. V usage is TRBV27 and J usage is TRBJ2-3, with 12 bases identical to TRBD2. CDR3 length equals 16 residues. V lost 5 bases to trimming and J lost 2 bases; unmatched junction nucleotides: 5. Germline CDR1 MNHEY, CDR2 SMNVEV (reference sequence). The CDR3 nucleotides read TGTGCCAGCAGTAGACTAGCGGGGGTTTTCACAGATACGCAGTATTTT. Translation: CASSRLAGVFTDTQYF.

This clonotype was detected a few times. The CDR3 DNA follows: TGTGCCAGCAGTGAGGGGTACATTCAGTACTTC. Its protein product is CASSEGYIQYF. The chain recombines TRBV6-2 or TRBV6-3 with TRBJ2-4; possibly TRBD1 or TRBD2 for D (5 bases each). Germline values: CDR1 MNHEY, CDR2 SVGEGT. The CDR3 is 11 residues long. V lost 5 bases and J 8 bases, leaving 7 bases between the germline ends.

This clonotype appeared a few times. The rearrangement joins TRBV28 to TRBJ2-3; D is uncertain. Germline assignment: CDR1 MDHEN and CDR2 SYDVKM. The V gene lost 2 bases and the J gene lost 2 bases, with 5 bases spanning the gap. The CDR3 consists of 13 residues. For the CDR3, the DNA is TGTGCCAGCAGTTTAATTAACACAGATACGCAGTATTTT. Protein sequence: CASSLINTDTQYF.

This clonotype was seen many times. This chain links TRBV20-1 with TRBJ1-2; 10 positions match TRBD1. J lost 8 bases, V lost 4 bases, and 7 bases had no gene match. Germline CDR1 and CDR2: DFQATT and SNEGSKA (reference sequence). CDR3 length: 13 amino acids. This chain's CDR3 is CSATRTGGIGYTF. The DNA of the CDR3 is TGCAGTGCTACAAGGACAGGGGGAATAGGCTACACCTTC.

This clonotype was counted only a few times. The chain employs TRBV7-3 and TRBJ2-1, with 9 bases identical to TRBD1. The V gene end was trimmed by 5 bases and the J gene end by 4 bases; junction bases not matched to a gene: 6. Looked up from germline, CDR1 is SGHTA and CDR2 is FQGTGA. This CDR3 has 15 residues. For the CDR3, the DNA is TGTGCCAGCAGCGAAACAGGGGGCGTATACAATGAGCAGTTCTTC. The encoded protein is CASSETGGVYNEQFF.

The CDR3 loop is CASGGNDSPLHF. CDR3 DNA sequence: TGTGCCAGCGGGGGGAACGATTCACCCCTCCACTTT. The chain couples TRBV2 to TRBJ1-6; tentatively, D is TRBD1 (5 bases). The germline V gene has CDR1 SNHLY and CDR2 FYNNEI. V lost 8 bases and J lost 8, with 10 bases in between. The CDR3 loop spans 12 amino acids.

In its sample, this clonotype was seen many times. V and J are TRBV20-1 and TRBJ1-1; D uncertain. Trimming removed 7 bases at V and 1 base at J, with 7 bases between. CDR1 and CDR2 (germline): DFQATT, SNEGSKA (reference sequence). There are 11 residues in the CDR3. The CDR3 region is CSVEGNTEAFF. The CDR3 nucleotides are TGCAGTGTGGAAGGGAACACTGAAGCTTTCTTT.

This clonotype was detected many times. It is unclear where the CDR3 begins or ends on the DNA, so no DNA is shown, and the CDR3 is as TCRdb lists it. This chain joins TRBV28 and TRBJ2-3. The CDR3 adds up to 14 amino acids, both ends counted. Germline CDR1 MDHEN, CDR2 SYDVKM. The CDR3 spells CASSSSAPTDTQYF.

This clonotype was found a few times. The chain links TRBV10-3 to TRBJ1-1; no clear D. V was cut by 0 bases and J by 8 bases, with 10 bases left in between. Germline V lookup: CDR1 ENHRY, CDR2 SYGVKD. This CDR3 comprises 13 residues. In DNA, the CDR3 is TGTGCCATCAGTGAGTCAGGAGGATCAGAAGCTTTCTTT. Translating gives CAISESGGSEAFF.

This clonotype was found many times. The J gene is TRBJ2-2, the V gene TRBV5-1; possibly TRBD1 for D (6 bases). Germline lookup yields CDR1 SGHRS and CDR2 YFSETQ. CDR3 size: 16 residues. V was shortened by 0 bases and J by 6 bases, with 15 bases between the two germline ends. The DNA for the CDR3 is TGCGCCAGCAGCTTGGGACAGGTTAACGTCCCCGGGGAGCTGTTTTTT. Translated: CASSLGQVNVPGELFF.

The table lists this clonotype with many counts. The V call is TRBV30, the J call TRBJ1-5; 8 nucleotides match TRBD1. The CDR3 runs 16 residues. V lost 4 bases to trimming and J lost 0 bases; unmatched junction nucleotides: 8. CDR1 GTSNPN and CDR2 SVGIG come from the germline V gene (reference sequence). CDR3 in amino acids: CAWTPGGAYSNQPQHF. The DNA of the CDR3 is TGTGCCTGGACCCCAGGGGGCGCATATAGCAATCAGCCCCAGCATTTT.

The chain carries TRBV28 and TRBJ2-1; TRBD2 aligns across 11 bases. V lost 5 bases, J lost 7 bases, and 10 bases stayed unmatched. The CDR3 totals 16 residues. Germline loops: CDR1 MDHEN, CDR2 SYDVKM. The DNA for the CDR3 is TGTGCCAGCAGTGTCACCGGGACTAGCGGATCAAATGAGCAGTTCTTC. Its protein is CASSVTGTSGSNEQFF.

This clonotype was recorded at least ten times. V is TRBV20-1 and J is TRBJ2-7, with TRBD2 matching over 14 bases. The junction had 12 bases not matched to a gene; V was cut back by 5 bases and J by 6 bases. The length of the CDR3 is 16 residues. The germline CDR1 and CDR2 sequences are DFQATT and SNEGSKA (reference sequence). The CDR3 protein is CSAPGLAGAVKGEQYF. CDR3 in DNA: TGCAGTGCTCCGGGACTAGCGGGAGCGGTCAAAGGCGAGCAGTACTTC.

This clonotype has a count of ten or more. This chain uses TRBV20-1 with TRBJ2-1; weak D call: TRBD2 (6 bases). Germline V gives CDR1 DFQATT, CDR2 SNEGSKA (reference sequence). This CDR3 comprises 14 residues. V was pared by 3 bases and J by 8 bases, with 17 bases between. This CDR3 is CSARGPNRRDEQFF. Written as DNA, the CDR3 is TGCAGTGCTAGGGGGCCTAACCGGAGGGATGAGCAGTTCTTC.